Listed below are T cell receptor beta chains from one sample, sequenced in a study of T cells in Graves' hyperthyroidism and ophthalmopathy. TCRdb redid the calling of the multiplex PCR reads with MiXCR, one entry per CDR3 protein. The sample has more than 500,000 distinct CDR3 sequences, 11% to 15% seen once; the top ten hold approximately 13%. The specimen was blood. These receptors were obtained from a woman in her forties with Graves' hyperthyroidism. CDR3s include the opening cysteine and the closing phenylalanine or tryptophan. D genes are given only for firm matches. Size tells how often a clone was seen (once, few, many) or the class of an expanded clone, and some rows leave it out.

>-|-|TRBJ2-2|TRBV5-1
CASMEGASAGELFF
TGCGCCAGCATGGAGGGGGCGAGTGCCGGGGAGCTGTTTTTT
>many|TRBD1|TRBJ1-2|TRBV9
CASSEDRGYNGYTF
TGTGCCAGCAGCGAAGACAGGGGGTATAATGGCTACACCTTC
>many|-|TRBJ2-7|TRBV5-1
CASSSGVDSFYEQYF
TGCGCCAGCAGCTCTGGGGTGGACAGCTTCTACGAGCAGTACTTC
>many|TRBD2|TRBJ2-1|TRBV9
CASSVVSGSFGEQFF
TGTGCCAGCAGCGTAGTTAGCGGGAGCTTTGGGGAGCAGTTCTTC
>many|TRBD1|TRBJ2-7|TRBV24-1
CATSATARDSIYEQYF
TGTGCCACCAGTGCCACCGCACGGGACAGCATATACGAGCAGTACTTC
>many|-|TRBJ1-1|TRBV28
CASTQTGADSEAFF
TGTGCCAGCACCCAGACGGGGGCGGACTCTGAAGCTTTCTTT
>many|TRBD2|TRBJ2-1|TRBV5-1
CASSFGADSGGTYNEQFF
TGCGCCAGCAGCTTCGGGGCGGATAGCGGGGGGACCTACAATGAGCAGTTCTTC
>many|TRBD2|TRBJ2-3|TRBV15
CATSRETSGTSTDTQYF
TGTGCCACCAGCAGGGAGACTAGCGGGACAAGCACAGATACGCAGTATTTT
>-|-|TRBJ2-7|TRBV6-5
CASSYSNYRSYEQYF
TGTGCCAGCAGTTACTCGAATTACAGATCCTACGAGCAGTACTTC
>-|-|TRBJ1-6|TRBV5-4
CASSLTGPNSPLHF
TGTGCCAGCAGCTTGACGGGGCCTAATTCACCCCTCCACTTT
>few|-|TRBJ1-5|TRBV7-9
CASSSERSNQPQHF
TGTGCCAGCAGCTCCGAGCGGAGCAATCAGCCCCAGCATTTT
>few|-|TRBJ1-2|TRBV6-4
CASMTGPYGYTF
TGTGCCAGCATGACAGGTCCCTATGGCTACACCTTC
>many|-|TRBJ2-7|TRBV7-2
CASSPRLAARLGEQYF
TGTGCCAGCAGCCCGAGGTTGGCAGCTAGACTAGGAGAGCAGTACTTC
>-|-|TRBJ1-1|TRBV20-1
CSAGGTEAFF
TGCAGTGCTGGGGGCACTGAAGCTTTCTTT
>many|TRBD2|TRBJ2-1|TRBV3-1
CASSQRLAPLNYNEQFF
TGTGCCAGCAGCCAAAGACTAGCTCCTTTAAATTACAATGAGCAGTTCTTC
>many|-|TRBJ1-1|TRBV3-1
CASSQGVGNTEAFF
TGTGCCAGCAGCCAAGGAGTCGGGAACACTGAAGCTTTCTTT
>-|TRBD2|TRBJ2-3|TRBV27
CASSSLAGVIDTQYF
TGTGCCAGCAGTTCCCTAGCGGGAGTCATAGATACGCAGTATTTT
>-|TRBD1|TRBJ1-4|TRBV19
CASSGRSGTGGGKLFF
TGTGCCAGTAGTGGACGTTCCGGGACAGGGGGCGGAAAACTGTTTTTT
>many|TRBD1|TRBJ2-5|TRBV2
CASRGTGGGQTQYF
TGTGCCAGCAGGGGGACAGGTGGGGGGCAGACCCAGTACTTC
>many|TRBD1|TRBJ2-3|TRBV28
CASRLRTGGVSDTQYF
TGTGCCAGCAGATTGAGGACAGGGGGAGTCTCAGATACGCAGTATTTT
>many|-|TRBJ1-6|TRBV3-1
CASSPQKTAFFSPLHF
TGTGCCAGCAGCCCACAGAAGACAGCATTTTTTTCACCCCTCCACTTT
>many|TRBD1|TRBJ2-1|TRBV18
CASSEDRAAEQFF
TGTGCCAGCTCAGAGGACAGGGCTGCTGAGCAGTTCTTC
>many|-|TRBJ2-7|TRBV18
CASSQGLPKTGKQGEQYF
TGTGCCAGCTCACAGGGGCTCCCTAAGACAGGTAAACAGGGCGAGCAGTACTTC
>many|TRBD1|TRBJ2-7|TRBV20-1
CSAFDRGRIASYEQYF
TGCAGTGCTTTTGACAGGGGACGCATAGCCTCCTACGAGCAGTACTTC
>many|TRBD1|TRBJ2-7|TRBV27
CASSLLGTGGGEQYF
TGTGCCAGCAGTTTATTGGGGACAGGGGGCGGCGAGCAGTACTTC
>few|TRBD1|TRBJ1-6|TRBV3-1
CASSQDLGTGYSPLHF
TGTGCCAGCAGCCAAGATCTCGGGACAGGGTATTCACCCCTCCACTTT
>many|TRBD2|TRBJ2-7|TRBV5-1
CASSLGGTSDYEQYF
TGCGCCAGCAGCTTGGGGGGGACTAGCGACTACGAGCAGTACTTC
>many|-|TRBJ2-7|TRBV12-3/TRBV12-4
CASSTPHIADPDYEQYF
TGTGCCAGCAGTACCCCCCACATTGCGGACCCTGACTACGAGCAGTACTTC
>few|-|TRBJ2-1|TRBV20-1
CSARRGEQFF
TGCAGTGCTAGAAGGGGGGAGCAGTTCTTC
>few|TRBD2|TRBJ2-7|TRBV5-6
CASSLGLAGRNSYEQYF
TGTGCCAGCAGCTTGGGACTAGCGGGAAGAAATTCCTACGAGCAGTACTTC
>-|-|TRBJ2-2|TRBV14
CASSQDLGLGSNTGELFF
TGTGCCAGCAGCCAAGATCTAGGTCTGGGCTCGAACACCGGGGAGCTGTTTTTT
>few|-|TRBJ2-1|TRBV5-1
CASSSRTLSDSNEQFF
TGCGCCAGCAGCTCCAGAACCCTCTCAGATTCCAATGAGCAGTTCTTC
>-|TRBD2|TRBJ2-7|TRBV20-1
CSADGLAVYEQYF
TGCAGTGCCGACGGACTAGCGGTCTACGAGCAGTACTTC
>many|TRBD1|TRBJ2-5|TRBV6-2/TRBV6-3
CASSHRDRGKTQYF
TGTGCCAGCAGTCACCGGGACAGGGGAAAGACCCAGTACTTC
>few|TRBD1|TRBJ2-7|TRBV4-1
CASSQDWTGGSYEQYF
TGCGCCAGCAGCCAAGATTGGACAGGGGGCTCCTACGAGCAGTACTTC
>few|-|TRBJ1-2|TRBV28
CASSFPFLQGDYGYTF
TGTGCCAGCAGTTTTCCCTTTCTACAGGGTGACTATGGCTACACCTTC
>few|-|TRBJ1-5|TRBV10-3
CAISGGAPENQPQHF
TGTGCCATCAGTGGCGGCGCCCCAGAAAATCAGCCCCAGCATTTT
>many|-|TRBJ2-7|TRBV7-9
CASSPPGLKASYEQYF
TGTGCCAGCAGCCCCCCGGGACTCAAAGCATCCTACGAGCAGTACTTC
>-|TRBD1|TRBJ2-3|TRBV7-8
CASSPGQDRTDTQYF
TGTGCCAGCAGCCCGGGACAGGACCGCACAGATACGCAGTATTTT
>once|TRBD2|TRBJ2-3|TRBV9
CASSGTSGSISTGTQYF
TGTGCCAGCAGCGGGACTAGCGGGAGCATTAGCACAGGTACGCAGTATTTT
>-|-|TRBJ2-5|TRBV15
CATSRDIGGLQETQYF
TGTGCCACCAGCAGAGATATAGGGGGACTCCAAGAGACCCAGTACTTC
>many|-|TRBJ2-2|TRBV5-6
CASSRPLGFFPNTGELFF
TGTGCCAGCAGCCGCCCATTAGGGTTTTTTCCGAACACCGGGGAGCTGTTTTTT
>many|TRBD1|TRBJ2-7|TRBV5-1
CASSLGGTGLYEQYF
TGTGCCAGCAGCTTAGGCGGGACAGGCCTCTACGAGCAGTACTTC
>-|-|TRBJ2-5|TRBV12-3/TRBV12-4
CASSAGRPAQETQYF
TGTGCCAGCAGTGCGGGACGACCCGCTCAAGAGACCCAGTACTTC
>-|TRBD1|TRBJ1-2|TRBV12-3/TRBV12-4
CASRPPGTGRLYGYTF
TGTGCCAGCAGGCCACCCGGGACAGGGCGGCTCTATGGCTACACCTTC
>few|TRBD2|TRBJ2-1|TRBV6-6
CASSYFGLAGGHEFF
TGTGCCAGCAGTTACTTCGGACTAGCGGGAGGGCATGAGTTCTTC
>-|-|TRBJ2-7|TRBV29-1
CSVFRFWRGYYEQYF
TGCAGCGTTTTTCGTTTTTGGAGGGGATACTACGAGCAGTACTTC
>-|-|TRBJ2-3|TRBV19
CASSTERFGTDTQYF
TGTGCCAGTAGTACCGAAAGGTTCGGAACAGATACGCAGTATTTT
>many|TRBD1|TRBJ1-5|TRBV12-3/TRBV12-4
CASSDPGQGDQPQHF
TGTGCCAGCAGCGATCCGGGACAGGGTGATCAGCCCCAGCATTTT
>many|-|TRBJ1-1|TRBV5-6
CASSLKDGEAFF
TGTGCCAGCAGCTTGAAGGACGGCGAAGCTTTCTTT